This T cell receptor beta chain was recovered during a study of cytomegalovirus exposure and HLA in healthy donors. Study outcomes and limitations: Analysis performed later showed TCR beta chains linked to HLA being more clonally expanded than equally common others. Several of the most significant clusters appeared linked to common viral pathogens, based on a later analysis.

Regarding this clone: Its antigen is not identified.

13 Jbeta primers and 60 Vbeta primers were used for the PCR. Data came from immunoSEQ multiplex PCR; TCRdb stores just in-frame clones and leaves some out. This sample carries about 130,000 clones, roughly four fifths of them seen once, and the ten largest clones take less than 2.5%. V was pared by 5 bases and J by 6 bases, with 20 bases between. CDR1 and CDR2 (germline): SEHNR, FQNEAQ (reference sequence). The CDR3 is made up of 17 amino acids. The TCR comes from a man between 45 and 60 years old in good health and CMV-seronegative. Sequencing was done on a sample of PBMCs. This chain joins TRBV7-9 and TRBJ1-6; D perhaps matches TRBD1 (6 bases). This CDR3 reads CASSGDTSRLFNSPLHF. The CDR3 bases are TGTGCCAGCAGCGGGGACACCAGTAGGCTCTTTAATTCACCCCTCCACTTT.